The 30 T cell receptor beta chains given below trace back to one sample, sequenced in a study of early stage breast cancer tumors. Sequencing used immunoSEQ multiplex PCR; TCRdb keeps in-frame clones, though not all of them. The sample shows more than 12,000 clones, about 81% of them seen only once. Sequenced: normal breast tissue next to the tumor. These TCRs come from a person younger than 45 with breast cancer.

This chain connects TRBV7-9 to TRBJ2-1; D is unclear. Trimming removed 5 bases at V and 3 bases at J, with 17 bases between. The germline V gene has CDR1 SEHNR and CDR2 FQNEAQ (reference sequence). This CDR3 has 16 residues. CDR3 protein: CASSDAEGKVYNEQFF. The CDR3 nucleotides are TGTGCCAGCAGCGACGCCGAAGGAAAAGTCTACAATGAGCAGTTCTTC.

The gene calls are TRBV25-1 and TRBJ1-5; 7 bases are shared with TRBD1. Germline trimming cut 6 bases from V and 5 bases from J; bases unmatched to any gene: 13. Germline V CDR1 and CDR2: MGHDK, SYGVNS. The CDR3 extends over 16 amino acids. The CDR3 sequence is CASSPLTGAGDQPQHF. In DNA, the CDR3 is TGTGCCAGCAGCCCCCTTACAGGGGCTGGAGATCAGCCCCAGCATTTT.

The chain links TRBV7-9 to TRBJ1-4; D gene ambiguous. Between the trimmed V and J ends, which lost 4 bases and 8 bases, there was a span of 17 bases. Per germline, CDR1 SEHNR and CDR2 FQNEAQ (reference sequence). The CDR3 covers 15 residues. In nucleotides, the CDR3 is TGTGCCAGCAGCTCCTCGGCCAGCGCGAAAGAAAAACTGTTTTTT. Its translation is CASSSSASAKEKLFF.

Written as DNA, the CDR3 is TGTGCCAGCAGCTCAAATAGGGACTCCGTCACTGAAGCTTTCTTT. Translation: CASSSNRDSVTEAFF. V is TRBV7-9 and J is TRBJ1-1, with a weak D call TRBD1 (5 bases). CDR1 and CDR2 (germline): SEHNR, FQNEAQ (reference sequence). Trimming took off 4 bases at V and 4 bases at J, with 16 bases between the two ends. This CDR3 is built from 15 residues.

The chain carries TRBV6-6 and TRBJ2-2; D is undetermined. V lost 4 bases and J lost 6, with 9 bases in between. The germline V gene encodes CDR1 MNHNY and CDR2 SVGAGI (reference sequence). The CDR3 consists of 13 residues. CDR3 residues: CASSFLQAGELFF. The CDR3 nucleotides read TGTGCCAGCAGTTTCCTCCAGGCCGGGGAGCTGTTTTTT.

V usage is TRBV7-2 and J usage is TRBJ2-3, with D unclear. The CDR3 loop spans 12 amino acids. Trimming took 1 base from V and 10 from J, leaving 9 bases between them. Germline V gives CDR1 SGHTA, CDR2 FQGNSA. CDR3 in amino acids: CASSLEQFPQYF. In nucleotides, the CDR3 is TGTGCCAGCAGCTTAGAACAGTTTCCGCAGTATTTT.

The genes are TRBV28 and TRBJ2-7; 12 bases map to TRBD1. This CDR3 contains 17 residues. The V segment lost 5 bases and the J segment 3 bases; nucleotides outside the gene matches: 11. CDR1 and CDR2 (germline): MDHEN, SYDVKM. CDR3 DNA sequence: TGTGCCAGCAGTACTCAGCCGGGACAGGGGGCAAACTACGAGCAGTACTTC. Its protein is CASSTQPGQGANYEQYF.

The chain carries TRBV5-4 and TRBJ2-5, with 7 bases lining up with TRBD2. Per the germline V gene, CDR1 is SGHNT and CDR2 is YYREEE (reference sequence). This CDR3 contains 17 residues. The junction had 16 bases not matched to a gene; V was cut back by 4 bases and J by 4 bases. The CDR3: CASSRGLAGSGGETQYF. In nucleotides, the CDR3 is TGTGCCAGCAGCCGCGGGCTGGCGGGTTCGGGGGGAGAGACCCAGTACTTC.

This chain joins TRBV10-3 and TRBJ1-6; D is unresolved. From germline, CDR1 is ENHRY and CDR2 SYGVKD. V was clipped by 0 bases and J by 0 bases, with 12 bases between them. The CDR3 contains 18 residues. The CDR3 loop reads CAISESLRNSSYNSPLHF. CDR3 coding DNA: TGTGCCATCAGTGAGTCGCTACGGAACAGCTCCTATAATTCACCCCTCCACTTT.

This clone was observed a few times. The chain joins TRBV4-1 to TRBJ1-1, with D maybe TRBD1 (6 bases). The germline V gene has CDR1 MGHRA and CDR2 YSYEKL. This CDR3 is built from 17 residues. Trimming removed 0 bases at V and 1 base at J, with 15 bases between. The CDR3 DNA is TGCGCCAGCAGCCAAGAAGTGTACTGGGGACAGAACACTGAAGCTTTCTTT. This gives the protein CASSQEVYWGQNTEAFF.

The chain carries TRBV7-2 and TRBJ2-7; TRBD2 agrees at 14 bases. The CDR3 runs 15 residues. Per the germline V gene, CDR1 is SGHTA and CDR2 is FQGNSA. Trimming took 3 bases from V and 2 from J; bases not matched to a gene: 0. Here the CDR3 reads CASSLGLAGAYEQYF. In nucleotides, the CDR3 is TGTGCCAGCAGCTTGGGACTAGCGGGAGCCTACGAGCAGTACTTC.

CDR3 in amino acids: CAWRTGGSGIPKYF. DNA of the CDR3: TGTGCCTGGAGGACAGGAGGAAGTGGCATTCCTAAGTATTTT. The gene calls are TRBV30 and TRBJ2-3; D perhaps matches TRBD1 (6 bases). With 3 bases removed from V and 13 bases from J, the gap between germline ends came to 23 bases. Looked up from germline, CDR1 is GTSNPN and CDR2 is SVGIG (reference sequence). CDR3 length equals 14 residues.

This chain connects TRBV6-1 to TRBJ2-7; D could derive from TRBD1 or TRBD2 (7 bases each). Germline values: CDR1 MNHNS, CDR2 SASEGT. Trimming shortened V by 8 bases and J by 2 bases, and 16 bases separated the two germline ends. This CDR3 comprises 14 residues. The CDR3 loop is CASRAGQNPYEQYF. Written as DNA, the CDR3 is TGTGCCAGCCGAGCGGGACAGAACCCCTACGAGCAGTACTTC.

The chain's CDR3 is CASSEDVGHTDTQYF. DNA of the CDR3: TGTGCCAGCAGTGAAGACGTCGGGCACACAGATACGCAGTATTTT. The genes are TRBV6-4 and TRBJ2-3; D remains unclear. CDR1 is MRHNA and CDR2 is SNTAGT in the germline V gene. Trimming pared 3 bases from V and 2 bases from J, leaving 12 bases between. This CDR3 is 15 amino acids long.

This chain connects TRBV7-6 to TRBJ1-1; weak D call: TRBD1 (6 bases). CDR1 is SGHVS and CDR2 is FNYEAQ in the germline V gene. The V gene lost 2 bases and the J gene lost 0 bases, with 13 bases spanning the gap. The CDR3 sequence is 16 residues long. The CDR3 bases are TGTGCCAGCAGCTTATCTGGGGGGCTCATGAACACTGAAGCTTTCTTT. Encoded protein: CASSLSGGLMNTEAFF.

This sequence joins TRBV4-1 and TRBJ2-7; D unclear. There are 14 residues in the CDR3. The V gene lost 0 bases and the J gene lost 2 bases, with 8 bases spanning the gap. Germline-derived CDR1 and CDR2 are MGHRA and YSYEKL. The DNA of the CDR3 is TGCGCCAGCAGCCAAGAACTTTTGACCTACGAGCAGTACTTC. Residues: CASSQELLTYEQYF.

CDR3 coding DNA: TGTGCCAGTAGCCACGAAGTGGGGTTCTACGAGCAGTACTTC. Its protein is CASSHEVGFYEQYF. This chain uses TRBV19 with TRBJ2-7; D is unclear. The CDR3 is 14 amino acids. The V end was cut by 6 bases, the J end by 3 bases, with 15 bases between. Germline V gene sequence: CDR1 LNHDA, CDR2 SQIVND (reference sequence).

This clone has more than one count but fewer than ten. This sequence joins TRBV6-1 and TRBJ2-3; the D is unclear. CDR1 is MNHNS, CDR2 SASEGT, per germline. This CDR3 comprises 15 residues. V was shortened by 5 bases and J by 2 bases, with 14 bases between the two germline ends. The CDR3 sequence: CASSLTTSPTDTQYF. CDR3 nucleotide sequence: TGTGCCAGCAGTCTGACGACTTCCCCCACAGATACGCAGTATTTT.

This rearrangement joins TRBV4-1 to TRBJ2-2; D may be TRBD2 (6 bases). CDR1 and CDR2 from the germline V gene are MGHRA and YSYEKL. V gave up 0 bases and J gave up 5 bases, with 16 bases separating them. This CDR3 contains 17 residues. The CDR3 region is CASSQDGWEERTGELFF. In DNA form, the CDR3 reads TGCGCCAGCAGCCAAGATGGGTGGGAGGAGCGGACCGGGGAGCTGTTTTTT.

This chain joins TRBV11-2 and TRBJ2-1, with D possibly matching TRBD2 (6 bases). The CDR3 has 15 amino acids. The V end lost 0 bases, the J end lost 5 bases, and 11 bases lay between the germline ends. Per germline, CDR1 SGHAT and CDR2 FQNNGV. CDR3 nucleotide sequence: TGTGCCAGCAGCTTAGAAGGGACTGCTAACAATGAGCAGTTCTTC. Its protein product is CASSLEGTANNEQFF.

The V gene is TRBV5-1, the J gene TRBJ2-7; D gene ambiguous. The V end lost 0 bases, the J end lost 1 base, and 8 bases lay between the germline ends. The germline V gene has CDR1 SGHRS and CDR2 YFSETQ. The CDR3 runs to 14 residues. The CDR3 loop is CASSLGARSYEQYF. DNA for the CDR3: TGCGCCAGCAGCTTGGGCGCTAGGTCCTACGAGCAGTACTTC.

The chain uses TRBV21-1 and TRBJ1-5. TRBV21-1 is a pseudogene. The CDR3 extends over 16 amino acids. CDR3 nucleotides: TGTGCCAGCAGCAATCTCAGAGGAGGGGGAAATCAGCCCCAGCATTTT. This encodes CASSNLRGGGNQPQHF.

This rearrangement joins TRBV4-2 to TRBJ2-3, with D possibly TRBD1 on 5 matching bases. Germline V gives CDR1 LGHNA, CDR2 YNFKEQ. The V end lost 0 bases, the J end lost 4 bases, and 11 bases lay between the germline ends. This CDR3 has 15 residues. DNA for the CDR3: TGTGCCAGCAGCCAAGATGGGGCTAGACCAGATACGCAGTATTTT. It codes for CASSQDGARPDTQYF.

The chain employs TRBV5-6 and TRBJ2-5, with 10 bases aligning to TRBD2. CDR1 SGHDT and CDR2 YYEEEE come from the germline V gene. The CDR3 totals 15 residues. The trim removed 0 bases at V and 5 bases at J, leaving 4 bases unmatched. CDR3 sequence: CASSLVSSGSETQYF. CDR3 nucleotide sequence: TGTGCCAGCAGCTTGGTGTCTAGCGGGAGTGAGACCCAGTACTTC. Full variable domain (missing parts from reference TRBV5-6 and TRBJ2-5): DAGVTQSPTHLIKTRGQQVTLRCSPKSGHDTVSWYQQALGQGPQFIFQYYEEEERQRGNFPDRFSGHQFPNYSSELNVNALLLGDSALYLCASSLVSSGSETQYFGPGTRLLVL.

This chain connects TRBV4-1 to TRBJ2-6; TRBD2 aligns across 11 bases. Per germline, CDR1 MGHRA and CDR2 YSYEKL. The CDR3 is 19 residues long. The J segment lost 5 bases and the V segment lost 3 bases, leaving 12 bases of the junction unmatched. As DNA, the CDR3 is TGCGCCAGCAGCCAGACCGGGACTAGCGGATGGGTTAGGGCCAACGTCCTGACTTTC. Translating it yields CASSQTGTSGWVRANVLTF.

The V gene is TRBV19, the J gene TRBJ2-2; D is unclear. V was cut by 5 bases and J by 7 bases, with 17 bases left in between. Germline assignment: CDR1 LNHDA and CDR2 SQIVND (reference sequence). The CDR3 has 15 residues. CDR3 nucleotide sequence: TGTGCCAGTAGTTCTTCGTCTCAATGGGGCGGGGAGCTGTTTTTT. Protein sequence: CASSSSSQWGGELFF.

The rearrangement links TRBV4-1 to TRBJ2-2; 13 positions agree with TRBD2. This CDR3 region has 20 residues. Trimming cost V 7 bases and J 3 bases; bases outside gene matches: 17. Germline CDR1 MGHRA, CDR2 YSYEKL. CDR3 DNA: TGCGCCAGCAATTCCCCGGTAGGGACTAGCGGGATCGGGGACACCGGGGAGCTGTTTTTT. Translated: CASNSPVGTSGIGDTGELFF.

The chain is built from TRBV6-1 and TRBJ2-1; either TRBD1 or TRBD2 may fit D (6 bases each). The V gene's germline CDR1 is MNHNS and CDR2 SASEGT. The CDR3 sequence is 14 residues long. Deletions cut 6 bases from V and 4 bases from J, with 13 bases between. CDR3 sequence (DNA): TGTGCCAGCAGCGGGAGAGGGGGTTACAATGAGCAGTTCTTC. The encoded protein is CASSGRGGYNEQFF.

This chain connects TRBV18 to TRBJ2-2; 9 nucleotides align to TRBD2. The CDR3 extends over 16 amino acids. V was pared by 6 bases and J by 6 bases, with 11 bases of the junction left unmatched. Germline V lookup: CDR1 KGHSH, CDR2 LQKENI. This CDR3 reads CASSNIAGAGAGELFF. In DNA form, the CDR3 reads TGTGCCAGCTCCAATATAGCGGGAGCTGGTGCCGGGGAGCTGTTTTTT.

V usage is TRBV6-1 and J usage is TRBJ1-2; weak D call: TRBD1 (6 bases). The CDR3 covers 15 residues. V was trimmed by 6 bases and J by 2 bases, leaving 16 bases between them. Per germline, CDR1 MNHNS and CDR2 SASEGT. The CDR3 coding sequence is TGTGCCAGCAGACCCTACAGGGAGGGGAACTATGGCTACACCTTC. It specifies CASRPYREGNYGYTF.